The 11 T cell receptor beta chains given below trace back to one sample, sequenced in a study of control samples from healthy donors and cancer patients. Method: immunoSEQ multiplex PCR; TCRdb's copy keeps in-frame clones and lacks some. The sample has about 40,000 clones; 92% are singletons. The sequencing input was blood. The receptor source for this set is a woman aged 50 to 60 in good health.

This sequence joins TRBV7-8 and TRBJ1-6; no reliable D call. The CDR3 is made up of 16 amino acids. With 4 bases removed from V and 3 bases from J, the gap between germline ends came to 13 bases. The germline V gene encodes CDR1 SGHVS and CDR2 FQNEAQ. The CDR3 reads CASSYYTRIYNSPLHF. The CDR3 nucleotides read TGTGCCAGCAGCTACTACACAAGGATCTATAATTCACCCCTCCACTTT.

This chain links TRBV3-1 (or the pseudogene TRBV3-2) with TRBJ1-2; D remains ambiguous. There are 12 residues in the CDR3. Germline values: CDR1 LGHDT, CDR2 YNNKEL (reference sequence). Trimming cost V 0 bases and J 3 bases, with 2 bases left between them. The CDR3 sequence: CASSQDYYGYTF. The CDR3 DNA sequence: TGTGCCAGCAGCCAAGACTACTATGGCTACACCTTC.

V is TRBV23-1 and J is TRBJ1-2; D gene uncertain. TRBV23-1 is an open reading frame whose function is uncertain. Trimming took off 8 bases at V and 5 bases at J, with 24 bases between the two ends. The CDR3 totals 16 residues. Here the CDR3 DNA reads TGCGCCAGCCCGAGCTCGGGGTTTCGACCCCAATATGGCTACACCTTC. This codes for CASPSSGFRPQYGYTF.

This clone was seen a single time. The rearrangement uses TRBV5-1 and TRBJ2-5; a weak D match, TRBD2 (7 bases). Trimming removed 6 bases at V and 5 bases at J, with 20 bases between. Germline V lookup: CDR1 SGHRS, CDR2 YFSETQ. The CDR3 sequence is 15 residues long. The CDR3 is CASTVGGAIPETQYF. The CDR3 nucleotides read TGCGCCAGCACGGTAGGGGGGGCCATACCGGAGACCCAGTACTTC.

CDR3 residues: CASSYPVGGELFF. As DNA, the CDR3 is TGTGCCAGCAGTTATCCTGTTGGCGGGGAGCTGTTTTTT. This chain links TRBV6-2 or TRBV6-3 with TRBJ2-2; D gene uncertain. The CDR3 has 13 amino acids. Germline assignment: CDR1 MNHEY and CDR2 SVGEGT. Trimming cost V 3 bases and J 7 bases, with 9 bases left between them.

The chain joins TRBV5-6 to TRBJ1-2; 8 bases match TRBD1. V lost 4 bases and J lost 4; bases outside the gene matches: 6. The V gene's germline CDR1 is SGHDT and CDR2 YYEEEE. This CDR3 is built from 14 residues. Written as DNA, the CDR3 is TGTGCCAGCAGCCTCCCTCAGGGGGCCTATGGCTACACCTTC. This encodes CASSLPQGAYGYTF.

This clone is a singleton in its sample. The CDR3 protein is CASSLLQDYNSPLHF. The CDR3 DNA sequence: TGTGCCAGCAGCTTACTTCAAGACTATAATTCACCCCTCCACTTT. This rearrangement joins TRBV7-2 to TRBJ1-6; D remains ambiguous. The V end lost 2 bases, the J end lost 3 bases, and 8 bases lay between the germline ends. The germline V gene encodes CDR1 SGHTA and CDR2 FQGNSA. The CDR3 is 15 residues long.

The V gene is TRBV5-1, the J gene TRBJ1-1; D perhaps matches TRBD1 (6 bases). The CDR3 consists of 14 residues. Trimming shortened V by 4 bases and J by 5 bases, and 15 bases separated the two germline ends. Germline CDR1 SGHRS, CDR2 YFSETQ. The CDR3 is CASSLYREGTEAFF. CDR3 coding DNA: TGCGCCAGCAGCCTGTACAGGGAAGGGACTGAAGCTTTCTTT.

CDR3 region: CASSVRVKGEETQYF. CDR3 DNA sequence: TGTGCCAGCAGCGTTAGGGTGAAGGGAGAAGAGACCCAGTACTTC. The rearrangement uses TRBV7-2 and TRBJ2-5; possibly TRBD2 for D (5 bases). Germline V gives CDR1 SGHTA, CDR2 FQGNSA. There are 15 residues in the CDR3. Trimming took 5 bases from V and 3 from J, leaving 16 bases between them.

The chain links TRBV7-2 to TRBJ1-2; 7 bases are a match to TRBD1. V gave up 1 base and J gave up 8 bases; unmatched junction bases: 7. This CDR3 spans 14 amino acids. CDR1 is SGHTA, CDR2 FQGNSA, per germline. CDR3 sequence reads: CASSLGTTRGGYTF. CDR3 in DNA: TGTGCCAGCAGCTTAGGGACCACCAGGGGGGGCTACACCTTC.

In DNA form, the CDR3 reads TGTGCCAGCAGTAGGGGAGGCAATAATTCACCCCTCCACTTT. Translating gives CASSRGGNNSPLHF. V gene TRBV28 combines with J gene TRBJ1-6; TRBD1 might be the D (5 bases). The CDR3 runs to 14 residues. CDR1 and CDR2 from the germline V gene are MDHEN and SYDVKM. Trimming took 5 bases from V and 5 from J, leaving 10 bases between them.